What follows are 14 T cell receptor beta chains derived from one specimen sequenced in a study of blood T cells in healthy people across ages. Sample-barcoded 5' priming and a J-beta primer mix drove a second PCR of about 7 to 11 cycles. TCRdb re-called the 5' RACE reads with MiXCR, one entry per CDR3 protein. The table has about 630,000 distinct CDR3 sequences, roughly 21% seen once. The specimen sequenced was blood. The receptors come from a man in his 70s in good health.

This clonotype was seen only a few times. J is TRBJ2-1 and V is TRBV5-1; 9 bases agree with TRBD2. The CDR3 is made up of 18 amino acids. Unmatched junction bases numbered 13, after V lost 4 bases and J lost 2 bases. Per the germline V gene, CDR1 is SGHRS and CDR2 is YFSETQ. CDR3 in amino acids: CASSTTLPSGITYNEQFF. DNA for the CDR3: TGCGCCAGCAGCACAACCCTTCCTAGCGGGATAACCTACAATGAGCAGTTCTTC.

This clonotype was observed a handful of times. The rearrangement uses TRBV18 and TRBJ1-4, with TRBD1 matching over 12 bases. CDR1 is KGHSH and CDR2 is LQKENI in the germline V gene. V lost 6 bases, J lost 10 bases, and 9 bases stayed unmatched. The CDR3 loop spans 15 amino acids. Here the CDR3 reads CASSGTGGAYAKLFF. CDR3 bases: TGTGCCAGCTCCGGGACAGGGGGCGCATACGCAAAACTGTTTTTT.

The rearrangement joins TRBV3-1 to TRBJ2-3, with 7 bases fitting TRBD2. CDR1 and CDR2 (germline): LGHDT, YNNKEL (reference sequence). The V gene end was trimmed by 1 base and the J gene end by 1 base; junction bases not matched to a gene: 5. The CDR3 has 16 residues. The CDR3 loop is CASSQGTRKGTDTQYF. The CDR3, as DNA: TGTGCCAGCAGCCAAGGGACTAGAAAGGGCACAGATACGCAGTATTTT.

This clonotype appeared a few times. The chain couples TRBV7-6 to TRBJ2-1, with 16 bases that match TRBD2. The ends lost 3 bases at V and 8 bases at J; junction bases unmatched: 4. CDR3 length: 16 amino acids. CDR1 is SGHVS and CDR2 is FNYEAQ in the germline V gene. The DNA for the CDR3 is TGTGCCAGCAGCTTTGGGACTAGCGGGAGGGGCGATGAGCAGTTCTTC. This translates into CASSFGTSGRGDEQFF.

Points on this clonotype: Its ends do not fully match the called genes, so a read error is possible. The V and J genes are TRBV5-1 and TRBJ1-1; D may be TRBD1 (6 bases). In germline, CDR1 is SGHRS, CDR2 YFSETQ. The CDR3 is 15 amino acids. DNA of the CDR3: TGCGCCAGCGGCTTGGTAGCGGGGGCTAGCACTGAAGCTTTCTTT. Residues: CASGLVAGASTEAFF.

This clonotype was counted only a few times. The chain links TRBV20-1 to TRBJ2-5; D is possibly TRBD2 (6 bases). CDR1 is DFQATT and CDR2 is SNEGSKA in the germline V gene (reference sequence). V was pared by 7 bases and J by 5 bases, with 14 bases between. The CDR3 totals 12 residues. CDR3 DNA: TGCAGTGTTTCTAGCGCCTCCGAGACCCAGTACTTC. Translation gives CSVSSASETQYF.

This clonotype occurred a few times. The rearrangement links TRBV6-6 to TRBJ2-5; D is perhaps TRBD2 (7 bases). The CDR3 totals 15 residues. Trimming cost V 7 bases and J 0 bases, with 15 bases left between them. Per the germline V gene, CDR1 is MNHNY and CDR2 is SVGAGI (reference sequence). Here the CDR3 DNA reads TGTGCCAGCATCTCGAGGGGGACTAACCAAGAGACCCAGTACTTC. Translated, it gives CASISRGTNQETQYF.

The CDR3 is CASSPTGTEQFF. In DNA, the CDR3 is TGTGCCAGCAGCCCGACAGGGACCGAGCAGTTCTTC. V gene TRBV6-1 combines with J gene TRBJ2-1; 7 bases align to TRBD1. V gave up 6 bases and J gave up 10 bases; unmatched junction bases: 6. In germline, CDR1 is MNHNS, CDR2 SASEGT. The CDR3 has 12 amino acids.

The V and J genes are TRBV5-1 and TRBJ2-7; D remains unclear. The CDR3 has 11 amino acids. From germline, CDR1 is SGHRS and CDR2 YFSETQ. V was shortened by 7 bases and J by 6 bases, with 11 bases between the two germline ends. The CDR3, as DNA: TGCGCCAGCCCTGGGCGGTCCGAGCAGTACTTC. Protein sequence: CASPGRSEQYF.

A remark on this clonotype: The junction differs from germline at one of its ends, possibly a read error. The J gene is TRBJ2-1, the V gene TRBV7-7; 10 nucleotides align to TRBD1. This CDR3 region has 15 residues. The germline V gene encodes CDR1 SSHAT and CDR2 FNYEAQ (reference sequence). CDR3 loop: CASSPGTGANNEQFF. The DNA for the CDR3 is TGTGCTAGCAGCCCCGGGACAGGGGCGAACAATGAGCAGTTCTTC. The whole variable domain, filled in from reference TRBV7-7 and TRBJ2-1, reads GAGVSQSPRYKVTKRGQDVTLRCDPISSHATLYWYQQALGQGPEFLTYFNYEAQPDKSGLPSDRFSAERPEGSISTLTIQRTEQRDSAMYRCASSPGTGANNEQFFGPGTRLTVL.

The chain is built from TRBV20-1 and TRBJ1-4; TRBD1 is a possible D gene (6 bases). Germline loops: CDR1 DFQATT, CDR2 SNEGSKA (reference sequence). The CDR3 has 14 amino acids. V was shortened by 3 bases and J by 7 bases, with 15 bases between the two germline ends. The DNA of the CDR3 is TGCAGTGCTAGCGGCGGGGGGCAGGTTGAAAAACTGTTTTTT. This sequence encodes CSASGGGQVEKLFF.

The chain uses TRBV6-2 or TRBV6-3 and TRBJ1-5, with 11 bases aligning to TRBD1. With 6 bases clipped from V and 7 bases from J, the junction kept 8 bases outside the gene matches. Germline V gives CDR1 MNHEY, CDR2 SVGEGT. The CDR3 is 15 residues long. The CDR3: CASSRTGGAGQPQHF. CDR3 nucleotide sequence: TGTGCCAGCAGCAGGACAGGGGGCGCAGGGCAGCCCCAGCATTTT.

This clonotype was seen a handful of times. The rearrangement uses TRBV6-6 and TRBJ2-7; D unresolved. V was shortened by 6 bases and J by 4 bases, with 13 bases between the two germline ends. Germline lookup yields CDR1 MNHNY and CDR2 SVGAGI (reference sequence). The CDR3 totals 13 residues. The CDR3 DNA sequence: TGTGCCAGCAGATACCTGCAGGCATACGAGCAGTACTTC. Its translation is CASRYLQAYEQYF.

The chain couples TRBV24-1 to TRBJ2-5; 12 bases match TRBD2. TRBJ2-1 explains the end of the DNA better; the J call may be wrong. Germline CDR1 is KGHDR and CDR2 is SFDVKD. The CDR3 totals 16 residues. The CDR3 bases are TGTGCCACCAGTGGGCCACTAGCGGGAGGATGGGTTGAGCAGTTCTTC. This sequence encodes CATSGPLAGGWVEQFF.